These T cell receptor beta chains were read from a single sample in a study of shared clonotypes between healthy human individuals. TCRdb's table, derived via immunoSEQ multiplex PCR, lists solely in-frame clones and lacks some. The sample has about 680,000 clones, roughly 94% seen once. Sequencing was performed on naive CD8+ T cells sorted from blood. The receptors come from a young man in good health. Both conserved end residues are part of each CDR3. The order of the fields is V gene, D gene, J gene, clone size, CDR3 DNA, CDR3 protein. The D gene is left open where the match is weak. Size tells how often a clone was seen (once, few, many) or the class of an expanded clone, and some rows leave it out.

TRBV27	-	TRBJ2-7	-	TGTGCCAGCAGTTTCTTTAGCGGAGAGGGCTACGAGCAGTACTTC	CASSFFSGEGYEQYF
TRBV29-1	-	TRBJ2-5	-	TGCAGCGTTGAACCCCATCGGGCTACCGGGGAGACCCAGTACTTC	CSVEPHRATGETQYF
TRBV5-4	-	TRBJ1-1	many	TGTGCCAGCAGCGGTAATAGCTACACTGAAGCTTTCTTT	CASSGNSYTEAFF
TRBV27	-	TRBJ1-1	-	TGTGCCAGCAGTTTATACGGGGGTGTCACTGAAGCTTTCTTT	CASSLYGGVTEAFF
TRBV5-8	-	TRBJ1-1	-	TGTGCCAGCAGCTTGTTCAGGCCAGGGGACACTGAAGCTTTCTTT	CASSLFRPGDTEAFF
TRBV7-9	-	TRBJ2-5	-	TGTGCCAGCAGCTTAGAGCCGGGTCACCTCCAGTACTTC	CASSLEPGHLQYF
TRBV6-1	TRBD2	TRBJ2-7	-	TGTGCCAGCTTCTGGCGGGAGGGCACTTACGAGCAGTACTTC	CASFWREGTYEQYF
TRBV5-1	TRBD1	TRBJ2-3	-	TGCGCCAGCAGCCCGGGTGACAGGGCCTTGCCAGATACGCAGTATTTT	CASSPGDRALPDTQYF
TRBV4-3	-	TRBJ2-7	-	TGCGCCAGCAGCCAAGAAGGAGGGGTAAGCTCCTACGAGCAGTACTTC	CASSQEGGVSSYEQYF
TRBV7-8	-	TRBJ2-4	-	TGTGCCAGCAGCTTATATCGGGACTCAGACATTCAGTACTTC	CASSLYRDSDIQYF
TRBV11-2	-	TRBJ2-7	-	TGTGCCAGCAGCACTCGCTCGGGGCACTCCTACGAGCAGTACTTC	CASSTRSGHSYEQYF
TRBV28	TRBD1	TRBJ1-5	-	TGTGCCAGCAGTTTCCGGGACAGGGGGCTTAGCAATCAGCCCCAGCATTTT	CASSFRDRGLSNQPQHF
TRBV29-1	-	TRBJ2-7	-	TGCAGCGCGCAGGACAGTTCATCCTACGAGCAGTACTTC	CSAQDSSSYEQYF
TRBV11-2	-	TRBJ2-3	-	TGTGCCAGCAGCTCTTACAGCACAGATACGCAGTATTTT	CASSSYSTDTQYF
TRBV29-1	TRBD2	TRBJ2-7	once	TGCAGCGTGGGACTAGCGGGAGGCGGGGAGCAGTACTTC	CSVGLAGGGEQYF
TRBV30	-	TRBJ1-5	-	TGTGCCTGGAGTGGCACAGGGCTGCCTCAGCCCCAGCATTTT	CAWSGTGLPQPQHF
TRBV7-9	-	TRBJ2-3	-	TGTGCCAGCAGCCACCCCGGGAGGGGACAGGCGGGAGATACGCAGTATTTT	CASSHPGRGQAGDTQYF
TRBV21-1	-	TRBJ2-3	-	TGTGCCAGCAGCATCTCTCGTGAGAGGGAGAGGGCAGATACGCAGTATTTT	CASSISRERERADTQYF
TRBV27	-	TRBJ2-1	-	TGTGCCAGCAGTTTATCGTATGGGAATGAGCAGTTCTTC	CASSLSYGNEQFF
TRBV6-1	-	TRBJ2-1	-	TGTGCCAGCAGTGGACTTACGATGGGGCAGTTCTTC	CASSGLTMGQFF
TRBV28	TRBD1	TRBJ2-7	-	TGTGCCAGCAGTTTTAACCTTCGGGACAGAACCTACGAGCAGTACTTC	CASSFNLRDRTYEQYF
TRBV25-1	TRBD1	TRBJ2-7	-	TGTGCCAGCAGCCCGCTCCGGGACAGGGACCCTTTCGTGCAGTACTTC	CASSPLRDRDPFVQYF
TRBV5-4	-	TRBJ2-7	-	TGTGCCAGCAGTTCCGGGACTTACGAGCAGTACTTC	CASSSGTYEQYF